This T cell receptor (beta chain) was recovered during a study of technical replicates of blood from several donors. The method was immunoSEQ multiplex PCR; TCRdb's version includes in-frame clones alone and lacks a portion of them. The sample lists some 77,000 clones, 85% to 95% occurring once. Sequencing was performed on T cells isolated from PBMCs. The sequence was collected from a human donor in good health.

CDR3 nucleotides: TGTGCCAGCAGTCACGGACAGGGCGAGGCTCAGCCCCAGCATTTT. Protein sequence: CASSHGQGEAQPQHF. V gene TRBV6-1 combines with J gene TRBJ1-5; 8 bases are a match to TRBD1. The germline V gene encodes CDR1 MNHNS and CDR2 SASEGT. Losses at the gene ends were 5 bases for V and 6 bases for J; bases not matched to a gene: 9. This CDR3 has 15 residues.